Here is one T cell receptor (beta chain) with its context. The antigen is not known. The record originates from a study of response to subunit inactivated influenza vaccine. Study-wide findings and caveats: Authors proposed each seasonal influenza vaccination draws in few new T cells.

TCRdb reprocessed the RT-PCR reads with MiXCR, giving one entry per CDR3 protein. The sample shows about 500,000 distinct CDR3 sequences, 16% of them seen only once. The origin of this receptor is a man aged 50-75 years who received an inactivated influenza vaccine. The starting material was CD4+ T cells sorted from PBMCs, obtained around 25 months after vaccination.

CDR3 in amino acids: CASSKDGKETQYF. The CDR3 DNA follows: TGCGCCAGCAGCAAGGACGGGAAAGAGACCCAGTACTTC. This chain connects TRBV5-1 to TRBJ2-5; possible D gene TRBD2, 5 bases. The germline V and J ends were trimmed by 4 bases and 3 bases, with 10 bases remaining between them. This CDR3 comprises 13 residues. CDR1 is SGHRS and CDR2 is YFSETQ in the germline V gene.